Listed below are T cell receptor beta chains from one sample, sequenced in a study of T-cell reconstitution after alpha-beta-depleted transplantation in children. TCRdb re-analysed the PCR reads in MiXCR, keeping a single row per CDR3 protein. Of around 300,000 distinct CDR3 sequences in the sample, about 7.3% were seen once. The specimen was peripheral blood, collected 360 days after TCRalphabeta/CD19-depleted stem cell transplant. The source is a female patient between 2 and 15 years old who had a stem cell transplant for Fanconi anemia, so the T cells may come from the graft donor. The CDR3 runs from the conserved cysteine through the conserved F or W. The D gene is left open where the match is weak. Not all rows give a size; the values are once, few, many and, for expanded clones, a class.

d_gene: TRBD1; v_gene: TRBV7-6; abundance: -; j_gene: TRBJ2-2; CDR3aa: CASSPPGQGLGGELFF; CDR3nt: TGTGCCAGCAGTCCTCCGGGACAGGGTCTAGGCGGGGAGCTGTTTTTT
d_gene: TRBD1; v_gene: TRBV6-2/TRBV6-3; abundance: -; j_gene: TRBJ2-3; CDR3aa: CASRLGQFYTDTQYF; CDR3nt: TGTGCCAGCAGGCTGGGACAGTTTTACACAGATACGCAGTATTTT
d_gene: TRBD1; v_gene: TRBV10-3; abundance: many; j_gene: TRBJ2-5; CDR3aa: CAISADRSQETQYF; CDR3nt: TGTGCCATCAGTGCGGACAGGTCACAAGAGACCCAGTACTTC
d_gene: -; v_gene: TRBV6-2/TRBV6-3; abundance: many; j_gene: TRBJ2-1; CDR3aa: CASSYGQSSYNEQFF; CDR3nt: TGTGCCAGCAGTTACGGACAGTCCTCCTACAATGAGCAGTTCTTC
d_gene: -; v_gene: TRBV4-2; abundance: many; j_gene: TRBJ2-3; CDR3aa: CASSQPQDTQYF; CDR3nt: TGTGCCAGCAGCCAGCCTCAAGATACGCAGTATTTT
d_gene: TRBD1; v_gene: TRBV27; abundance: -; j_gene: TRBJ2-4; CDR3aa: CASSLRNIPTGGVAKNIQYF; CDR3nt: TGTGCCAGCAGTCTCCGAAACATCCCGACAGGGGGCGTCGCCAAAAACATTCAGTACTTC
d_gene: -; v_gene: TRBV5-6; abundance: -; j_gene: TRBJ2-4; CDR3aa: CASSLGSLNIQYF; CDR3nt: TGTGCCAGCAGCTTGGGCAGCCTCAACATTCAGTACTTC
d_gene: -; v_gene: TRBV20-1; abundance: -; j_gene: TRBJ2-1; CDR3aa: CSARDSRGILNEQFF; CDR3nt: TGCAGTGCTAGAGATAGCAGAGGGATACTAAATGAGCAGTTCTTC
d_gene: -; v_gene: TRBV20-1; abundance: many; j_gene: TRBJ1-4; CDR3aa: CSAGKASEGEKLFF; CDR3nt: TGCAGTGCCGGAAAGGCCTCTGAGGGTGAAAAACTGTTTTTT
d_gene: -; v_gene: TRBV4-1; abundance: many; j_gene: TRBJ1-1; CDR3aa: CASSQDYYTEAFF; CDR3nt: TGCGCCAGCAGCCAAGATTACTACACTGAAGCTTTCTTT
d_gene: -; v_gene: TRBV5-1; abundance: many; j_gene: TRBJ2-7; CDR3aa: CASSYRTGDYEQYF; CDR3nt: TGCGCCAGCAGCTACCGGACGGGGGACTACGAGCAGTACTTC